Presented here are 18 T cell receptor beta chains from one specimen sequenced in a study of shared clonotypes between healthy human individuals. Here immunoSEQ multiplex PCR was the method, and the copy in TCRdb shows in-frame clones only, minus some. The table has about 460,000 clones, roughly three quarters seen once. The sequencing sample was made of PBMCs. These receptors were collected from a woman aged 40 to 50 in good health. Some clones in this sample may be carry-over from other donors' samples.

The V and J genes are TRBV7-4 and TRBJ2-7; TRBD1 matches 10 bases. Per the germline V gene, CDR1 is SGHVT and CDR2 is SQSDAQ. Germline trimming cut 5 bases from V and 3 bases from J; bases unmatched to any gene: 4. There are 14 residues in the CDR3. The CDR3 loop reads CASSADRGHYEQYF. The CDR3 DNA reads as TGTGCCAGCAGCGCCGACAGGGGGCACTACGAGCAGTACTTC.

This clone has only a few counts. The chain links TRBV10-3 to TRBJ2-1; 8 bases are a match to TRBD1. CDR3 size: 14 residues. V dropped 6 bases and J dropped 10; count of bases not matched to a gene: 11. Per germline, CDR1 ENHRY and CDR2 SYGVKD. CDR3 residues: CAISKPQGADEQFF. CDR3 nucleotide sequence: TGTGCCATCAGCAAGCCCCAGGGGGCAGACGAGCAGTTCTTC.

The rearrangement links TRBV13 to TRBJ2-1; D gene unclear. The CDR3 extends over 13 amino acids. Germline V gene sequence: CDR1 PRHDT, CDR2 FYEKMQ (reference sequence). The V end lost 4 bases, the J end lost 10 bases, and 14 bases lay between the germline ends. The CDR3, as DNA: TGTGCCAGCAGCTCGAGAAACAAAGGGGAGCAGTTCTTC. It codes for CASSSRNKGEQFF. The whole variable domain, filled in from reference TRBV13 and TRBJ2-1, reads AAGVIQSPRHLIKEKRETATLKCYPIPRHDTVYWYQQGPGQDPQFLISFYEKMQSDKGSIPDRFSAQQFSDYHSELNMSSLELGDSALYFCASSSRNKGEQFFGPGTRLTVL.

This CDR3 is CAIAAGGPETQYF. Written as DNA, the CDR3 is TGTGCCATCGCGGCGGGAGGGCCCGAGACCCAGTACTTC. The V and J genes are TRBV10-3 and TRBJ2-5, with 9 bases lining up with TRBD2. V shed 8 bases, J shed 5 bases, and the junction held 6 bases outside the gene matches. The CDR3 sequence is 13 residues long. CDR1 and CDR2 (germline): ENHRY, SYGVKD.

This clone has only a few counts. The DNA of the CDR3 is TGTGCCAGTAGTTCTGGGTGGACCACCAATGAAGCTTTCTTT. Its translation: CASSSGWTTNEAFF. The rearrangement links TRBV19 to TRBJ1-1, with no clear D. Germline CDR1 and CDR2: LNHDA and SQIVND (reference sequence). Trimming left V 5 bases short and J 7 bases short, with 17 bases between. The CDR3 covers 14 residues.

In nucleotides, the CDR3 is TGCGCCAGCAGCTTGGTGTTTTTATCTGGGGCCAACGTCCTGACTTTC. Its translation: CASSLVFLSGANVLTF. The chain carries TRBV5-1 and TRBJ2-6; no firm D call. The germline V gene has CDR1 SGHRS and CDR2 YFSETQ. Trimming shortened V by 0 bases and J by 1 base, and 8 bases separated the two germline ends. The CDR3 is made up of 16 amino acids. Full variable domain (outside the CDR3, taken from reference TRBV5-1 and TRBJ2-6): KAGVTQTPRYLIKTRGQQVTLSCSPISGHRSVSWYQQTPGQGLQFLFEYFSETQRNKGNFPGRFSGRQFSNSRSEMNVSTLELGDSALYLCASSLVFLSGANVLTFGAGSRLTVL.

V usage is TRBV29-1 and J usage is TRBJ2-3, with a weak D call TRBD1 (5 bases). This CDR3 spans 12 amino acids. Germline V gene data show CDR1 as SQVTM and CDR2 as ANQGSEA. The ends were cut back, 5 bases at V and 1 base at J, with 7 bases in the middle. DNA of the CDR3: TGCAGCGTTCAGGGTGGCACAGATACGCAGTATTTT. Protein product: CSVQGGTDTQYF.

V gene TRBV19 combines with J gene TRBJ1-4, with no clear D. The V end was cut by 1 base, the J end by 6 bases, with 9 bases between. Germline lookup yields CDR1 LNHDA and CDR2 SQIVND (reference sequence). The CDR3 length is 14 residues. This chain's CDR3 is CASSIGPGDEKLFF. In DNA form, the CDR3 reads TGTGCCAGTAGTATAGGCCCGGGAGATGAAAAACTGTTTTTT.

This chain uses TRBV7-8 with TRBJ2-3; D is undetermined. V was clipped by 0 bases and J by 10 bases, with 8 bases between them. CDR1 is SGHVS, CDR2 FQNEAQ, per germline. The CDR3 length is 12 residues. The CDR3 reads CASSLASEPQYF. The CDR3 region has the DNA TGTGCCAGCAGCTTAGCCAGCGAACCGCAGTATTTT. The full variable domain, completed using reference TRBV7-8 and TRBJ2-3, is GAGVSQSPRYKVAKRGQDVALRCDPISGHVSLFWYQQALGQGPEFLTYFQNEAQLDKSGLPSDRFFAERPEGSVSTLKIQRTQQEDSAVYLCASSLASEPQYFGPGTRLTVL.

This clone was counted once. The genes are TRBV27 and TRBJ2-5; 7 bases match TRBD2. The CDR3 has 15 residues. Germline V gives CDR1 MNHEY, CDR2 SMNVEV (reference sequence). V shed 6 bases and J 1 base; nucleotides not matched to a gene: 8. Written as DNA, the CDR3 is TGTGCCAGCAGAACAAGAGGGACTACCCAAGAGACCCAGTACTTC. This gives the protein CASRTRGTTQETQYF.

The chain recombines TRBV2 with TRBJ2-7, with D tentatively TRBD2 (5 bases). The CDR3 runs 11 residues. V was pared by 7 bases and J by 12 bases, with 16 bases between. Germline loops: CDR1 SNHLY, CDR2 FYNNEI. In nucleotides, the CDR3 is TGTGCCAGCACTAGGGAGTACGAACGGTACTTC. It translates to CASTREYERYF.

The rearrangement links TRBV5-1 to TRBJ2-1; TRBD2 matches at 10 bases. The CDR3 has 15 amino acids. V trimming: 1 base; J trimming: 5 bases; junction bases outside the gene matches: 3. Germline values: CDR1 SGHRS, CDR2 YFSETQ. The CDR3 loop is CASSLTSGTHNEQFF. In DNA, the CDR3 is TGCGCCAGCAGCTTGACTAGCGGGACCCACAATGAGCAGTTCTTC.

The table lists this clone with many counts. CDR3 coding DNA: TGTGCCAGCAGCTTAAGGCGTTTTCCGACAAATGAGCAGTTCTTC. Residues: CASSLRRFPTNEQFF. This chain connects TRBV7-8 to TRBJ2-1, with D uncertain. The V end lost 2 bases, the J end lost 7 bases, and 15 bases lay between the germline ends. Germline assignment: CDR1 SGHVS and CDR2 FQNEAQ. This CDR3 is built from 15 residues.

The V gene is TRBV28, the J gene TRBJ2-1; TRBD2 is a possible D gene (6 bases). Germline CDR1 MDHEN, CDR2 SYDVKM. The V and J ends lost 5 bases and 16 bases respectively, with 15 bases between them. The CDR3 sequence is 11 residues long. For the CDR3, the DNA is TGTGCCAGCAGTAGGGACTCGCCTTTTTTCTTC. It is translated as CASSRDSPFFF.

The rearrangement links TRBV28 to TRBJ2-6; 10 bases are shared with TRBD1. Germline V gene sequence: CDR1 MDHEN, CDR2 SYDVKM. This CDR3 region has 17 residues. V lost 7 bases and J lost 2; bases outside the gene matches: 8. The CDR3 sequence is CASKNPTGGAGANVLTF. For the CDR3, the DNA is TGTGCCAGCAAAAACCCGACAGGGGGCGCTGGGGCCAACGTCCTGACTTTC.

This clone was picked up one time. The chain uses TRBV15 and TRBJ2-7, with unresolved D. The germline V and J ends were trimmed by 0 bases and 11 bases, with 14 bases remaining between them. Germline CDR1 is LNHNV and CDR2 is YYDKDF (reference sequence). The CDR3 length is 13 residues. The CDR3 here is CATSRESAGLEYF. The CDR3 region has the DNA TGTGCCACCAGCAGAGAGTCGGCAGGTCTTGAGTACTTC.

On this clone itself: A read error may explain this, as a much larger clone is one base away. The J gene is TRBJ2-3, the V gene TRBV6-4, with 9 bases fitting TRBD2. Germline CDR1 is MRHNA and CDR2 is SNTAGT. The CDR3 covers 16 residues. The V and J ends lost 2 bases and 2 bases, in that order; junction bases with no gene match: 5. Written as DNA, the CDR3 is TGTGCCAGCAGTGACCCGCCTAGCGGGGTCACAGATACGCAGTATTTT. As protein: CASSDPPSGVTDTQYF.

This clone has a count of ten or more. The gene calls are TRBV5-3 and TRBJ2-7; 11 bases match TRBD2. TRBV5-3 is an open reading frame whose function is uncertain. Trimming cost V 4 bases and J 0 bases; bases outside gene matches: 6. The CDR3 is made up of 16 amino acids. The CDR3 spells CARSRGLAVPSYEQYF. As DNA, the CDR3 is TGTGCCAGAAGCCGGGGACTAGCGGTGCCCTCCTACGAGCAGTACTTC.